This T cell receptor (beta chain) was observed in a study of OX40 agonist ivuxolimab in advanced cancers. Worth noting for this clone: Its antigen is undetermined.

The CDR3 covers 13 residues. With 5 bases removed from V and 0 bases from J, the gap between germline ends came to 7 bases. Germline V lookup: CDR1 MNHEY, CDR2 SMNVEV (reference sequence). Profiling relied on immunoSEQ multiplex PCR, and the TCRdb table lists in-frame clones only, not all of them. The sample consists of a few thousand clones, about 76% of them appearing once. Notes on the study in general: Dose levels from 0.1 to 3.0 mg/kg saw CD4+ and CD8+ blood T cells expand clonally by week 6.

The clonotype comes from an adult with an advanced solid tumor such as melanoma, head and neck, liver or kidney cancer. The gene calls are TRBV27 and TRBJ1-1; unclear D gene. This specimen consisted of CD4+ or CD8+ T cells sorted from blood, obtained in a trial of the OX40 agonist ivuxolimab. In DNA, the CDR3 is TGTGCCAGCAGTACCCGACTGAACACTGAAGCTTTCTTT. It specifies CASSTRLNTEAFF.